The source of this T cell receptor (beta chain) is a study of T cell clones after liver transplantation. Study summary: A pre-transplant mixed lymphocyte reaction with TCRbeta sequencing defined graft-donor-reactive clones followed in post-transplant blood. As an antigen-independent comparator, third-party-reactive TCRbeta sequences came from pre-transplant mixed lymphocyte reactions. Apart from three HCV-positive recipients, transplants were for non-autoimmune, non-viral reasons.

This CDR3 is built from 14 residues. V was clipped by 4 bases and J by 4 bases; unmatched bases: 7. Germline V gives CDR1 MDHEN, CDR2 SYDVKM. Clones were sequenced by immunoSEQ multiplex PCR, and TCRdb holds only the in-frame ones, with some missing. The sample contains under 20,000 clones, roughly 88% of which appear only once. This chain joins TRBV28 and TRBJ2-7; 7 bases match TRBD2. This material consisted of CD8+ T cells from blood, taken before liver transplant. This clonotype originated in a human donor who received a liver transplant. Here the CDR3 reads CASSSGLAVYEQYF. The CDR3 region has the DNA TGTGCCAGCAGTTCCGGTCTAGCGGTATACGAGCAGTACTTC.